This is a list of T cell receptor beta chains from one sample in a study of T cells in Graves' hyperthyroidism and ophthalmopathy. TCRdb reprocessed the multiplex PCR reads with MiXCR, giving one entry per CDR3 protein. The data contain roughly 640,000 distinct CDR3 sequences, more than 15% of them singletons. Sequencing was done on a sample of blood. These receptor sequences come from a woman aged 35 to 49 with Graves' ophthalmopathy. The CDR3 runs from the conserved cysteine through the conserved F or W. A D gene is named only where the DNA matches it firmly. Expanded clones get a size class; other rows say once, few or many, or leave the size out.

V gene: TRBV20-1
J gene: TRBJ2-7
D gene: NA
clone size: NA
CDR3 protein: CSAPAEDYTYEQYF
CDR3 DNA: TGCAGTGCTCCCGCGGAGGACTACACCTACGAGCAGTACTTC

V gene: TRBV5-1
J gene: TRBJ2-3
D gene: TRBD1
clone size: NA
CDR3 protein: CASNLQGATDTQYF
CDR3 DNA: TGCGCCAGCAACCTACAGGGGGCCACAGATACGCAGTATTTT

V gene: TRBV19
J gene: TRBJ1-5
D gene: NA
clone size: NA
CDR3 protein: CASSIKNLGNQPQHF
CDR3 DNA: TGTGCCAGTAGTATTAAGAACCTGGGCAATCAGCCCCAGCATTTT

V gene: TRBV28
J gene: TRBJ1-2
D gene: TRBD1
clone size: many
CDR3 protein: CASSSGVGRTGKDGYTF
CDR3 DNA: TGTGCCAGCAGTTCGGGGGTAGGTCGGACAGGGAAGGATGGCTACACCTTC

V gene: TRBV15
J gene: TRBJ2-1
D gene: TRBD1
clone size: few
CDR3 protein: CATSSRPGTGSYNEQFF
CDR3 DNA: TGTGCCACCAGCAGCCGCCCGGGGACAGGGAGTTACAATGAGCAGTTCTTC

V gene: TRBV30
J gene: TRBJ2-1
D gene: TRBD1
clone size: many
CDR3 protein: CAWSGTGPGRNEQFF
CDR3 DNA: TGTGCCTGGAGTGGGACAGGGCCAGGTCGCAATGAGCAGTTCTTC

V gene: TRBV2
J gene: TRBJ2-3
D gene: NA
clone size: many
CDR3 protein: CARMTPGDRTDTQYF
CDR3 DNA: TGTGCCAGGATGACCCCAGGGGATAGGACAGATACGCAGTATTTT

V gene: TRBV5-1
J gene: TRBJ1-1
D gene: NA
clone size: few
CDR3 protein: CASISTPGRQMNTEAFF
CDR3 DNA: TGCGCCAGCATCTCGACACCGGGACGGCAGATGAACACTGAAGCTTTCTTT

V gene: TRBV10-2
J gene: TRBJ2-7
D gene: TRBD2
clone size: NA
CDR3 protein: CASNGGGYEQYF
CDR3 DNA: TGCGCCAGCAATGGGGGAGGGTACGAGCAGTACTTC

V gene: TRBV7-3
J gene: TRBJ2-1
D gene: NA
clone size: few
CDR3 protein: CASSLSRDMGNEQFF
CDR3 DNA: TGTGCCAGCAGCTTAAGTCGGGATATGGGGAATGAGCAGTTCTTC

V gene: TRBV2
J gene: TRBJ2-7
D gene: NA
clone size: many
CDR3 protein: CASSDFTGSSYEQYF
CDR3 DNA: TGTGCCAGCAGTGATTTTACAGGTAGTTCCTACGAGCAGTACTTC

V gene: TRBV2
J gene: TRBJ2-7
D gene: NA
clone size: NA
CDR3 protein: CASSEAGSFNYEQYF
CDR3 DNA: TGTGCCAGCAGTGAAGCAGGCAGCTTCAACTACGAGCAGTACTTC

V gene: TRBV19
J gene: TRBJ2-1
D gene: NA
clone size: NA
CDR3 protein: CASSSVDPSTYNEQFF
CDR3 DNA: TGTGCCAGTAGTAGCGTCGACCCATCGACCTACAATGAGCAGTTCTTC

V gene: TRBV3-1
J gene: TRBJ2-5
D gene: NA
clone size: NA
CDR3 protein: CASIQMGQGRETQYF
CDR3 DNA: TGTGCCAGCATTCAGATGGGGCAAGGGCGGGAGACCCAGTACTTC

V gene: TRBV7-9
J gene: TRBJ2-1
D gene: TRBD2
clone size: many
CDR3 protein: CASSTLHLATSGKQYVDEQFF
CDR3 DNA: TGTGCCAGCAGCACCCTCCACCTAGCGACTAGCGGGAAGCAGTATGTCGATGAGCAGTTCTTC

V gene: TRBV7-3
J gene: TRBJ2-1
D gene: NA
clone size: many
CDR3 protein: CASSLFPMGAEQFF
CDR3 DNA: TGTGCCAGCAGCCTCTTCCCAATGGGGGCTGAGCAGTTCTTC

V gene: TRBV19
J gene: TRBJ2-1
D gene: NA
clone size: few
CDR3 protein: CASSTPRLGDEQFF
CDR3 DNA: TGTGCCAGTAGTACCCCGAGACTAGGCGATGAGCAGTTCTTC

V gene: TRBV28
J gene: TRBJ2-5
D gene: TRBD1
clone size: NA
CDR3 protein: CASSPPGQGPQETQYF
CDR3 DNA: TGTGCCAGCAGCCCACCGGGACAGGGCCCTCAAGAGACCCAGTACTTC

V gene: TRBV30
J gene: TRBJ2-3
D gene: TRBD2
clone size: many
CDR3 protein: CAWGTMWREITDTQYF
CDR3 DNA: TGTGCCTGGGGGACTATGTGGCGGGAGATCACAGATACGCAGTATTTT

V gene: TRBV5-6
J gene: TRBJ2-3
D gene: TRBD1
clone size: many
CDR3 protein: CASSTRTGGWNTQYF
CDR3 DNA: TGTGCCAGCAGCACGAGGACAGGGGGCTGGAATACGCAGTATTTT

V gene: TRBV7-9
J gene: TRBJ2-7
D gene: TRBD1
clone size: few
CDR3 protein: CASSSDRGRSYEQYF
CDR3 DNA: TGTGCCAGCAGTTCTGACAGGGGGCGCAGCTACGAGCAGTACTTC

V gene: TRBV5-6
J gene: TRBJ2-1
D gene: TRBD2
clone size: many
CDR3 protein: CASRRTSGSTLDNEQFF
CDR3 DNA: TGTGCCAGCAGAAGGACTAGCGGGAGTACCCTTGACAATGAGCAGTTCTTC

V gene: TRBV20-1
J gene: TRBJ2-7
D gene: NA
clone size: many
CDR3 protein: CSAIDSYSSYEQYF
CDR3 DNA: TGCAGTGCTATCGACAGTTACAGCTCCTACGAGCAGTACTTC

V gene: TRBV2
J gene: TRBJ2-7
D gene: TRBD1
clone size: many
CDR3 protein: CASRGTASSYEQYF
CDR3 DNA: TGTGCCAGCAGGGGGACAGCTAGCTCCTACGAGCAGTACTTC

V gene: TRBV7-9
J gene: TRBJ2-1
D gene: NA
clone size: NA
CDR3 protein: CASSSQFRSYNEQFF
CDR3 DNA: TGTGCCAGCAGCTCCCAGTTTAGGTCCTACAATGAGCAGTTCTTC

V gene: TRBV6-1
J gene: TRBJ1-1
D gene: NA
clone size: many
CDR3 protein: CASRRQQNTEAFF
CDR3 DNA: TGTGCCAGCAGACGACAACAGAACACTGAAGCTTTCTTT

V gene: TRBV4-1
J gene: TRBJ2-3
D gene: NA
clone size: NA
CDR3 protein: CASSQDRLGSSTDTQYF
CDR3 DNA: TGCGCCAGCAGCCAAGATCGGCTAGGATCGTCCACAGATACGCAGTATTTT

V gene: TRBV18
J gene: TRBJ2-2
D gene: NA
clone size: many
CDR3 protein: CASSRTGRLAGELFF
CDR3 DNA: TGTGCCAGCTCACGAACGGGCCGATTGGCCGGGGAGCTGTTTTTT

V gene: TRBV7-2
J gene: TRBJ2-5
D gene: TRBD2
clone size: NA
CDR3 protein: CASSSFSGGETQYF
CDR3 DNA: TGTGCCAGCAGCAGCTTTAGCGGGGGTGAGACCCAGTACTTC

V gene: TRBV5-6
J gene: TRBJ1-4
D gene: NA
clone size: few
CDR3 protein: CASSLGGHGEKLFF
CDR3 DNA: TGTGCCAGCAGCTTGGGGGGACACGGTGAAAAACTGTTTTTT

V gene: TRBV20-1
J gene: TRBJ1-5
D gene: NA
clone size: NA
CDR3 protein: CSARGVDGNQPQHF
CDR3 DNA: TGCAGTGCTAGGGGGGTCGATGGCAATCAGCCCCAGCATTTT

V gene: TRBV3-1
J gene: TRBJ1-2
D gene: NA
clone size: many
CDR3 protein: CASSDLRAKGSYGYTF
CDR3 DNA: TGTGCCAGCAGCGACTTAAGGGCAAAGGGTAGCTATGGCTACACCTTC

V gene: TRBV6-1
J gene: TRBJ1-2
D gene: NA
clone size: NA
CDR3 protein: CASSERFENYGYTF
CDR3 DNA: TGTGCCAGCAGTGAACGGTTCGAGAACTATGGCTACACCTTC

V gene: TRBV18
J gene: TRBJ2-1
D gene: NA
clone size: many
CDR3 protein: CASSPGTPRLHEQFF
CDR3 DNA: TGTGCCAGCTCACCAGGGACTCCCCGCTTGCATGAGCAGTTCTTC

V gene: TRBV18
J gene: TRBJ2-5
D gene: NA
clone size: many
CDR3 protein: CASSLNREETQYF
CDR3 DNA: TGTGCCAGCTCACTCAACAGGGAAGAGACCCAGTACTTC

V gene: TRBV18
J gene: TRBJ1-6
D gene: NA
clone size: few
CDR3 protein: CASSPWEGDIDSPLHF
CDR3 DNA: TGTGCCAGCTCACCATGGGAGGGGGACATCGATTCACCCCTCCACTTT

V gene: TRBV5-1
J gene: TRBJ1-6
D gene: NA
clone size: NA
CDR3 protein: CASSGGRNNSPLHF
CDR3 DNA: TGCGCCAGCAGCGGAGGACGGAATAATTCACCCCTCCACTTT

V gene: TRBV28
J gene: TRBJ2-5
D gene: TRBD1
clone size: many
CDR3 protein: CATSLWQGARETQYF
CDR3 DNA: TGTGCCACCAGTTTATGGCAGGGGGCACGAGAGACCCAGTACTTC

V gene: TRBV20-1
J gene: TRBJ1-2
D gene: TRBD1
clone size: NA
CDR3 protein: CSARPPGQGLYGYTF
CDR3 DNA: TGCAGTGCTAGACCCCCGGGACAGGGATTATATGGCTACACCTTC

V gene: TRBV28
J gene: TRBJ1-3
D gene: NA
clone size: NA
CDR3 protein: CATFMPGLGNTIYF
CDR3 DNA: TGTGCCACCTTCATGCCGGGCCTCGGAAACACCATATATTTT

V gene: TRBV5-1
J gene: TRBJ2-1
D gene: TRBD1
clone size: many
CDR3 protein: CASSLDRGAGNEQFF
CDR3 DNA: TGCGCCAGCAGCTTGGACAGGGGCGCCGGCAATGAGCAGTTCTTC

V gene: TRBV2
J gene: TRBJ1-4
D gene: NA
clone size: many
CDR3 protein: CASRGLGMSGKLFF
CDR3 DNA: TGTGCCAGCAGAGGACTCGGGATGAGCGGAAAACTGTTTTTT